One and the same sample provided the 10 T cell receptor beta chains below, sequenced in a study of Graves' ophthalmopathy and Graves' hyperthyroidism. Amplification of the TCR beta CDR3 regions used RNA transcripts (as template). The authors performed first-round RT-PCR with HTBI primers and then a second-round multiplex PCR. TCRdb processed the multiplex PCR reads anew with MiXCR; each CDR3 protein has one entry. This table has about 16,000 distinct CDR3 sequences, 46% appearing once. Sequences were obtained from peripheral blood. The receptors originated from a woman aged 40-49 years with stable Graves' hyperthyroidism.

The gene calls are TRBV7-9 and TRBJ1-1; D is uncertain. Trimming took off 5 bases at V and 4 bases at J, with 11 bases between the two ends. Germline CDR1 reads SEHNR; CDR2 reads FQNEAQ (reference sequence). The CDR3 sequence is 13 residues long. The CDR3 region has the DNA TGTGCCAGCAGCCTACTCGGGTTCACTGAAGCTTTCTTT. This codes for CASSLLGFTEAFF.

The V call is TRBV20-1, the J call TRBJ1-1; D is ambiguous. The germline V gene has CDR1 DFQATT and CDR2 SNEGSKA (reference sequence). The CDR3 spans 10 residues. V was clipped by 7 bases and J by 0 bases, with 3 bases between them. In DNA, the CDR3 is TGCAGTGGCATGAACACTGAAGCTTTCTTT. It translates to CSGMNTEAFF.

Turning to this clonotype: Since a much larger clone is just one base distant, this may be a read error. No conserved phenylalanine or tryptophan ends this CDR3, so it is likely a read error. The chain uses TRBV20-1 and TRBJ2-2; 15 bases agree with TRBD2. The V and J ends lost 6 bases and 7 bases, in that order; junction bases with no gene match: 6. Germline CDR1 is DFQATT and CDR2 is SNEGSKA (reference sequence). The CDR3 loop spans 15 amino acids. The CDR3 region has the DNA TGCAGTGCAAGGACTAGCGGGGGGGCTATCGGGGAGCTGTTTTCT. This codes for CSARTSGGAIGELFS.

Judged by abundance, this clonotype is medium-sized. The V call is TRBV19, the J call TRBJ1-2, with a possible D match to TRBD1 (5 bases). V was clipped by 8 bases and J by 8 bases, with 9 bases between them. Germline lookup yields CDR1 LNHDA and CDR2 SQIVND (reference sequence). This CDR3 spans 10 amino acids. The CDR3 DNA follows: TGTGCCAGTTGGGGGGACGGCTACACCTTC. Protein product: CASWGDGYTF.

Remarks on this clonotype: Germline is not matched at one junction end, which may reflect a read error. The genes are TRBV6-2 or TRBV6-3 and TRBJ2-7, with TRBD2 as a possible D gene (6 bases). CDR1 and CDR2 from the germline V gene are MNHEY and SVGEGT. CDR3 length: 12 residues. The CDR3 spells CARRDSSVEQYF. DNA for the CDR3: TGTGCCCGCAGGGACTCCTCCGTGGAGCAGTACTTC.

DNA of the CDR3: TGTGCCAGCTATTCCGGGACAGGGGGAGGGGCCCAGTACTTC. Translated, it gives CASYSGTGGGAQYF. The rearrangement uses TRBV2 and TRBJ2-5, with 11 bases identical to TRBD1. There are 14 residues in the CDR3. The V segment lost 8 bases and the J segment 9 bases; nucleotides outside the gene matches: 11. Looked up from germline, CDR1 is SNHLY and CDR2 is FYNNEI.

This clonotype turned up a few times. The chain carries TRBV5-4 and TRBJ2-3; tentatively, D is TRBD2 (5 bases). Deletions cut 3 bases from V and 8 bases from J, with 16 bases between. The CDR3 covers 14 residues. Germline V gene sequence: CDR1 SGHNT, CDR2 YYREEE (reference sequence). The CDR3 region is CASSSLGNRGTQYF. The CDR3, as DNA: TGTGCCAGCAGCTCTCTAGGAAACCGGGGTACGCAGTATTTT. The variable domain in full, with the rest retrieved from reference TRBV5-4 and TRBJ2-3, is ETGVTQSPTHLIKTRGQQVTLRCSSQSGHNTVSWYQQALGQGPQFIFQYYREEENGRGNFPPRFSGLQFPNYSSELNVNALELDDSALYLCASSSLGNRGTQYFGPGTRLTVL.

As regards this clonotype: Its ends do not fully match the called genes, so a read error is possible. The gene calls are TRBV20-1 and TRBJ2-7; no definite D call. The CDR3 is 11 residues long. Germline V CDR1 and CDR2: DFQATT, SNEGSKA (reference sequence). As DNA, the CDR3 is TGCAGCGCTAGACTGGGGTACGAGCAGTACTTC. It specifies CSARLGYEQYF.

A word on this clonotype: A junction end diverges from the germline sequence, so it may reflect a read error. In nucleotides, the CDR3 is TGTGCCAGCAGTGAACCTCTAAGTGAGCGGTTCTTC. Protein sequence: CASSEPLSERFF. The chain is built from TRBV2 and TRBJ2-1; D is unresolved. The germline V gene encodes CDR1 SNHLY and CDR2 FYNNEI. The CDR3 is 12 residues long.

This clonotype was detected many times. The chain uses TRBV19 and TRBJ1-6, with a weak D call TRBD1 (6 bases). This CDR3 has 18 amino acids. Germline lookup yields CDR1 LNHDA and CDR2 SQIVND (reference sequence). V gave up 9 bases and J gave up 0 bases, with 21 bases separating them. The chain's CDR3 is CASISPGQLSSYNSPLHF. The CDR3 bases are TGTGCCAGCATTTCTCCCGGACAGCTGAGCTCCTATAATTCACCCCTCCACTTT. Using reference TRBV19 and TRBJ1-6 for the parts outside the CDR3, the full variable domain is DGGITQSPKYLFRKEGQNVTLSCEQNLNHDAMYWYRQDPGQGLRLIYYSQIVNDFQKGDIAEGYSVSREKKESFPLTVTSAQKNPTAFYLCASISPGQLSSYNSPLHFGNGTRLTVT.